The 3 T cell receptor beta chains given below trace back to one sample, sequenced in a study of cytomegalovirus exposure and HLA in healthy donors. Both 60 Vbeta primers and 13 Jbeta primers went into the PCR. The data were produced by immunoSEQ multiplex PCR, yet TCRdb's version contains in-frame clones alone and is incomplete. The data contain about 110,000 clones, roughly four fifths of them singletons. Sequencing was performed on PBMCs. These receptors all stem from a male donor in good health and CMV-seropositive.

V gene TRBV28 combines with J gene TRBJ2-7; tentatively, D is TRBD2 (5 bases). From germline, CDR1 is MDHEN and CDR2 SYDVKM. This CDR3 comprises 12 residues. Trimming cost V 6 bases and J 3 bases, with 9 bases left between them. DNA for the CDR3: TGTGCCAGCAGCTCTCGGGGCTACGAGCAGTACTTC. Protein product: CASSSRGYEQYF. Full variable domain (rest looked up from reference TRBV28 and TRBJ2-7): DVKVTQSSRYLVKRTGEKVFLECVQDMDHENMFWYRQDPGLGLRLIYFSYDVKMKEKGDIPEGYSVSREKKERFSLILESASTNQTSMYLCASSSRGYEQYFGPGTRLTVT.

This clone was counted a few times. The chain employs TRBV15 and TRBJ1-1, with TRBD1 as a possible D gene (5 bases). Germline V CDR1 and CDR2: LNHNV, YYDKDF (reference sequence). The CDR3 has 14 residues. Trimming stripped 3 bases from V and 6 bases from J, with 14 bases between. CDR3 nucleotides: TGTGCCACCAGCAGTTCGGCGGGGCGGGCTGAAGCTTTCTTT. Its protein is CATSSSAGRAEAFF.

CDR3 DNA sequence: TGTGCCAGCAGTTTTGGGGCTAGCACAGATACGCAGTATTTT. The encoded protein is CASSFGASTDTQYF. The chain carries TRBV28 and TRBJ2-3, with D possibly TRBD1 on 5 matching bases. From germline, CDR1 is MDHEN and CDR2 SYDVKM. With 3 bases removed from V and 0 bases from J, the gap between germline ends came to 7 bases. The CDR3 spans 14 residues.